This T cell receptor (beta chain) was retrieved from a study of response to subunit inactivated influenza vaccine. Study-wide results and limits: Authors proposed each seasonal influenza vaccination draws in few new T cells.

TCRdb recomputed calls from the RT-PCR reads with MiXCR, one row per CDR3 protein. This sample has 650,000 to 800,000 distinct CDR3 sequences, with about 15% found just once. This clonotype was picked up many times. The antigen is unknown. Germline V CDR1 and CDR2: SGHRS, YFSETQ. V lost 3 bases, J lost 0 bases, and 14 bases stayed unmatched. This CDR3 spans 19 amino acids. The J gene is TRBJ2-7, the V gene TRBV5-1; TRBD1 matches 11 bases. The sequencing here drew on PBMCs from blood, taken approximately 15 days before vaccination. This clonotype originated in a man in his fifties who received an inactivated influenza vaccine. The CDR3 DNA is TGCGCCAGCAGCTCGAATCCAAGGACAGGGGGCTCCAGCTCCTACGAGCAGTACTTC. Its translation is CASSSNPRTGGSSSYEQYF.